Presented here are 15 T cell receptor beta chains from one specimen sequenced in a study of control samples from healthy donors and cancer patients. The method was immunoSEQ multiplex PCR; TCRdb's version includes in-frame clones alone and lacks a portion of them. The sample has more than 100,000 clones, around 88% seen once. The sample was PBMCs. Receptors originate from a man in his 60s with lung cancer.

The chain recombines TRBV7-9 with TRBJ2-3; unclear D gene. The V and J ends lost 5 bases and 0 bases respectively, with 12 bases between them. This CDR3 has 15 residues. In germline, CDR1 is SEHNR, CDR2 FQNEAQ (reference sequence). In DNA form, the CDR3 reads TGTGCCAGCAGCGCGGATTTGTCTAGCACAGATACGCAGTATTTT. Encoded protein: CASSADLSSTDTQYF.

The chain combines TRBV5-6 with TRBJ2-1; TRBD1 agrees at 9 bases. Germline CDR1 SGHDT, CDR2 YYEEEE. The CDR3 is 13 amino acids. With 6 bases clipped from V and 4 bases from J, the junction kept 2 bases outside the gene matches. The CDR3 coding sequence is TGTGCCAGCAAACAGGGGGCGTACAATGAGCAGTTCTTC. It specifies CASKQGAYNEQFF.

J is TRBJ1-2 and V is TRBV27, with 7 bases matching TRBD1. V lost 5 bases to trimming and J lost 4 bases; unmatched junction nucleotides: 10. Looked up from germline, CDR1 is MNHEY and CDR2 is SMNVEV (reference sequence). This CDR3 spans 15 amino acids. The CDR3 reads CASSPSRQGSYGYTF. CDR3 coding DNA: TGTGCCAGCAGTCCCTCACGACAGGGAAGCTATGGCTACACCTTC.

This chain links TRBV30 with TRBJ1-2, with 7 positions matching TRBD1. Germline assignment: CDR1 GTSNPN and CDR2 SVGIG (reference sequence). Losses at the gene ends were 6 bases for V and 3 bases for J; bases not matched to a gene: 10. The length of the CDR3 is 14 residues. CDR3 amino acids: CACGTVVNDYGYTF. DNA of the CDR3: TGTGCCTGCGGGACAGTCGTCAATGACTATGGCTACACCTTC.

The rearrangement links TRBV7-9 to TRBJ2-6; 11 bases are shared with TRBD1. The CDR3 has 18 amino acids. V lost 6 bases to trimming and J lost 2 bases; unmatched junction nucleotides: 9. The germline CDR1 and CDR2 sequences are SEHNR and FQNEAQ (reference sequence). The CDR3 bases are TGTGCCAGCAGTCCCTGGACAGGGGGCACTGCTGGGGCCAACGTCCTGACTTTC. Its protein is CASSPWTGGTAGANVLTF. The full variable domain, with the rest looked up from reference TRBV7-9 and TRBJ2-6, is DTGVSQNPRHKITKRGQNVTFRCDPISEHNRLYWYRQTLGQGPEFLTYFQNEAQLEKSRLLSDRFSAERPKGSFSTLEIQRTEQGDSAMYLCASSPWTGGTAGANVLTFGAGSRLTVL.

V and J are TRBV7-9 and TRBJ2-1, with a tentative D call TRBD2 (6 bases). This CDR3 contains 15 residues. V lost 5 bases to trimming and J lost 4 bases, with 15 bases between them. CDR1 is SEHNR and CDR2 is FQNEAQ in the germline V gene (reference sequence). The CDR3 region is CASSRVAVPYNEQFF. The CDR3 DNA sequence: TGTGCCAGCAGCCGGGTAGCGGTCCCTTACAATGAGCAGTTCTTC.

This rearrangement joins TRBV5-1 to TRBJ1-4, with TRBD1 matching over 7 bases. Germline lookup yields CDR1 SGHRS and CDR2 YFSETQ. The CDR3 covers 14 residues. J was trimmed by 2 bases and V by 4 bases; bases with no gene match: 2. CDR3 sequence: CASSPGGTNEKLFF. The CDR3 DNA sequence: TGCGCCAGCAGCCCAGGGGGGACTAATGAAAAACTGTTTTTT. The full variable domain, in which reference TRBV5-1 and TRBJ1-4 provide the parts outside the CDR3, is KAGVTQTPRYLIKTRGQQVTLSCSPISGHRSVSWYQQTPGQGLQFLFEYFSETQRNKGNFPGRFSGRQFSNSRSEMNVSTLELGDSALYLCASSPGGTNEKLFFGSGTQLSVL.

This rearrangement joins TRBV6-5 to TRBJ2-2; 10 bases agree with TRBD1. V lost 10 bases to trimming and J lost 4 bases; unmatched junction nucleotides: 9. The CDR3 extends over 15 amino acids. Germline assignment: CDR1 MNHEY and CDR2 SVGAGI. CDR3 in amino acids: CATRRDRGLTGELFF. The CDR3 coding sequence is TGTGCCACCAGAAGGGACAGGGGACTCACCGGGGAGCTGTTTTTT.

This sequence joins TRBV4-1 and TRBJ1-5; D is ambiguous. Germline values: CDR1 MGHRA, CDR2 YSYEKL. This CDR3 is 15 amino acids long. V was cut by 6 bases and J by 8 bases, with 20 bases left in between. The CDR3 DNA reads TGCGCCAGCAGTCAAAGCCAAGGACCCTATGAGCCCCAGCATTTT. Translating it yields CASSQSQGPYEPQHF.

The chain couples TRBV4-1 to TRBJ2-3; 7 positions agree with TRBD1. This CDR3 region has 17 residues. CDR1 is MGHRA, CDR2 YSYEKL, per germline. V lost 1 base and J lost 0; bases outside the gene matches: 7. The CDR3 DNA reads as TGCGCCAGCAGCCAAGGTAGCCCGGGACAGAGCACAGATACGCAGTATTTT. Its protein is CASSQGSPGQSTDTQYF.

The genes are TRBV14 and TRBJ2-7, with D unresolved. This CDR3 region has 11 residues. V lost 6 bases and J 6 bases, leaving 9 bases between the germline ends. Germline CDR1 reads SGHDN; CDR2 reads FVKESK. CDR3: CASSSAAEQYF. The CDR3 DNA reads TGTGCCAGCAGTTCCGCTGCCGAGCAGTACTTC.

The gene calls are TRBV30 and TRBJ2-1; perhaps TRBD2 as D (7 bases). Looked up from germline, CDR1 is GTSNPN and CDR2 is SVGIG (reference sequence). The length of the CDR3 is 14 residues. Trimming cost V 5 bases and J 8 bases, with 19 bases left between them. CDR3 loop: CAWSKRDTRDEQFF. CDR3 coding DNA: TGTGCCTGGTCAAAGCGGGACACCCGGGATGAGCAGTTCTTC.

The gene calls are TRBV9 and TRBJ1-5; D gene uncertain. With 7 bases removed from V and 3 bases from J, the gap between germline ends came to 23 bases. CDR1 SGDLS and CDR2 YYNGEE come from the germline V gene. The CDR3 is 17 residues long. The CDR3 nucleotides are TGTGCCAGCGCCCCGGGGATGGGGTTCGGACCCAATCAGCCCCAGCATTTT. Amino acid sequence: CASAPGMGFGPNQPQHF.

J is TRBJ2-6 and V is TRBV5-4; D is perhaps TRBD1 (6 bases). The CDR3 length is 15 residues. The germline gives CDR1 SGHNT, CDR2 YYREEE (reference sequence). V was shortened by 0 bases and J by 2 bases, with 6 bases between the two germline ends. The CDR3 bases are TGTGCCAGCAGCTTGGCAGGGGCTGGGGCCAACGTCCTGACTTTC. This encodes CASSLAGAGANVLTF.

This sequence joins TRBV5-1 and TRBJ1-1, with D hard to call. CDR1 and CDR2 from the germline V gene are SGHRS and YFSETQ. This CDR3 contains 14 residues. The V end was cut by 0 bases, the J end by 2 bases, with 8 bases between. For the CDR3, the DNA is TGCGCCAGCAGCTTGGAAATAGCCAACACTGAAGCTTTCTTT. It yields the protein CASSLEIANTEAFF.